Presented here are 12 T cell receptor beta chains from one specimen sequenced in a study of cytomegalovirus exposure and HLA in healthy donors. Primers: 60 Vbeta forward and 13 Jbeta reverse. Produced via immunoSEQ multiplex PCR; TCRdb's table is partial and in-frame only. The sample totals 80,000 to 95,000 clones; its top ten clones hold just over 15%. The sequenced sample was PBMCs. These receptors were taken from a man aged 50 to 59 in good health and CMV-seropositive.

The chain employs TRBV6-6 and TRBJ1-2; 8 bases map to TRBD1. This CDR3 is built from 13 residues. Germline CDR1 and CDR2: MNHNY and SVGAGI (reference sequence). V shed 11 bases, J shed 5 bases, and the junction held 10 bases outside the gene matches. The CDR3 spells CAARQGIGYGYTF. The CDR3 DNA follows: TGTGCCGCCAGACAGGGGATCGGGTATGGCTACACCTTC.

V is TRBV13 and J is TRBJ2-7; D unresolved. Germline V CDR1 and CDR2: PRHDT, FYEKMQ (reference sequence). The V gene lost 4 bases and the J gene lost 3 bases, with 7 bases spanning the gap. CDR3 length: 12 amino acids. For the CDR3, the DNA is TGTGCCAGCAGCTCTACCGTCTACGAGCAGTACTTC. This encodes CASSSTVYEQYF.

The rearrangement uses TRBV7-2 and TRBJ2-2, with D possibly TRBD1 on 5 matching bases. The V gene's germline CDR1 is SGHTA and CDR2 FQGNSA. The CDR3 totals 16 residues. Trimming shortened V by 1 base and J by 1 base, and 10 bases separated the two germline ends. CDR3 sequence: CASSLVFRGNTGELFF. The CDR3 coding sequence is TGTGCCAGCAGCTTAGTTTTTAGGGGGAACACCGGGGAGCTGTTTTTT.

This sequence joins TRBV7-2 and TRBJ1-1; the D gene is possibly TRBD1 (6 bases). This CDR3 is 16 amino acids long. The V gene's germline CDR1 is SGHTA and CDR2 FQGNSA. With 5 bases removed from V and 0 bases from J, the gap between germline ends came to 16 bases. The CDR3 protein is CASSPLGGAMNTEAFF. CDR3 nucleotide sequence: TGTGCCAGCAGCCCACTGGGGGGGGCCATGAACACTGAAGCTTTCTTT. Complete variable domain (other parts from reference TRBV7-2 and TRBJ1-1): GAGVSQSPSNKVTEKGKDVELRCDPISGHTALYWYRQSLGQGLEFLIYFQGNSAPDKSGLPSDRFSAERTGGSVSTLTIQRTQQEDSAVYLCASSPLGGAMNTEAFFGQGTRLTVV.

The V call is TRBV25-1, the J call TRBJ1-5; D gene ambiguous. CDR3 length: 14 residues. The ends were cut back, 0 bases at V and 5 bases at J, with 8 bases in the middle. CDR1 and CDR2 (germline): MGHDK, SYGVNS. CDR3 sequence: CASSEYQAYQPQHF. For the CDR3, the DNA is TGTGCCAGCAGTGAATACCAAGCCTATCAGCCCCAGCATTTT.

The gene calls are TRBV11-2 and TRBJ2-1; TRBD1 matches at 7 bases. This CDR3 contains 15 residues. Trimming cost V 4 bases and J 0 bases; bases outside gene matches: 3. Germline CDR1 SGHAT, CDR2 FQNNGV. DNA of the CDR3: TGTGCCAGCAGCTCGGACAGGAGCTCCTACAATGAGCAGTTCTTC. Its translation: CASSSDRSSYNEQFF.

This chain links TRBV28 with TRBJ2-2, with TRBD2 matching 14 bases. Germline-derived CDR1 and CDR2 are MDHEN and SYDVKM. Trimming took 4 bases from V and 8 from J; bases not matched to a gene: 6. The CDR3 has 16 residues. In DNA form, the CDR3 reads TGTGCCAGCAGTTCCGGGACTAGCGGGAGTAAGGGGGAGCTGTTTTTT. Protein sequence: CASSSGTSGSKGELFF.

The V and J genes are TRBV11-3 and TRBJ1-5; D is unresolved. V lost 4 bases and J lost 11, with 9 bases in between. The CDR3 contains 11 residues. Germline V lookup: CDR1 SGHNT, CDR2 YENEEA. CDR3 nucleotides: TGTGCCAGCAGCTCCGGCGGGGCCCAGCATTTT. This codes for CASSSGGAQHF.

J is TRBJ2-4 and V is TRBV11-3, with unresolved D. From germline, CDR1 is SGHNT and CDR2 YENEEA. This CDR3 region has 16 residues. V dropped 5 bases and J dropped 0 bases, with 14 bases sitting between them. CDR3 nucleotide sequence: TGTGCCAGCAGCCCAAACATGGTTCTAGCCAAAAACATTCAGTACTTC. It codes for CASSPNMVLAKNIQYF.

This chain uses TRBV11-2 with TRBJ2-5, with D perhaps TRBD2 (6 bases). CDR1 is SGHAT and CDR2 is FQNNGV in the germline V gene. The CDR3 totals 14 residues. The V gene lost 4 bases and the J gene lost 2 bases, with 11 bases spanning the gap. The CDR3 sequence is CASSSTSYQETQYF. CDR3 nucleotides: TGTGCCAGCAGCTCCACTAGCTATCAAGAGACCCAGTACTTC.

The chain combines TRBV28 with TRBJ2-7; tentatively, D is TRBD1 (5 bases). Germline assignment: CDR1 MDHEN and CDR2 SYDVKM. V shed 2 bases and J shed 2 bases, with 13 bases lying between them. CDR3 size: 15 residues. The CDR3 region has the DNA TGTGCCAGCAGTTTAGGGGCCCATCGTACCTACGAGCAGTACGTC. Protein product: CASSLGAHRTYEQYV.

This chain joins TRBV7-8 and TRBJ1-2, with 7 nucleotides matching TRBD1. The CDR3 is made up of 17 amino acids. The V segment lost 3 bases and the J segment 4 bases; nucleotides outside the gene matches: 14. Germline loops: CDR1 SGHVS, CDR2 FQNEAQ. The CDR3 region has the DNA TGTGCCAGCAGCTTTGGGTCCGGGACAGCTTACCTCTATGGCTACACCTTC. This translates into CASSFGSGTAYLYGYTF.